Below, one T cell receptor beta chain is given with its context. How the authors handled the data: Reference gene primers were amplified, and this amplification served to estimate nucleated cell counts. Produced via immunoSEQ multiplex PCR; TCRdb's table is partial and in-frame only. From that table come the V and J calls and clone size; the DNA was used to work out D and trimming. The sample has around 290,000 clones, roughly 87% seen once. This specimen comes from a study of blood T cell repertoires in COVID-19. Looking at the study overall: PBMCs, B-cell-depleted T cells, or T cells provided the cDNA or gDNA that made up the material.

This study enrolled people aged 18 to 89 from around 25 US geographic areas. Recovered status applied to Cohort 3 donors who had two consecutive negative PCRs. It also applied to those with clearance or with symptom resolution. The germline V and J ends were trimmed by 2 bases and 3 bases, with 17 bases remaining between them. CDR1 and CDR2 from the germline V gene are MDHEN and SYDVKM. The CDR3 loop spans 17 amino acids. The material sequenced was PBMCs or T cells enriched from blood (not recorded which). This TCR was recovered from a woman aged 30 to 39 who had recovered from COVID-19. The V gene is TRBV28, the J gene TRBJ1-5; tentative D call: TRBD1 (6 bases). The CDR3 DNA reads as TGTGCCAGCAGTTTACCCACAGGGCCAGGGAACAATCAGCCCCAGCATTTT. Its protein product is CASSLPTGPGNNQPQHF.